This record looks at one TCR beta chain sequence and its context. This clonotype has a handful of counts. This clone's antigen is unknown. Base qualities are not recorded, but no much larger clone differs from it by a single base. Every donor in the study was a healthy Caucasian. The data originate from a study of identical twins (dated by TCRdb to 2016 to 2018). About the study as a whole: To test whether fetal clonotypes persist, this study deep-sequenced TCR alpha and beta repertoires from monozygotic twins, from unrelated adults of various ages, and from cord blood. Replicate twin experiments were performed at different times using different library preparation protocols to rule out contamination. What the research found in general, with its limitations: Invariant T cells such as MAIT and iNKT could partly confound zero-insertion analyses, though diverse VJ usage argued against this for most clonotypes. In monozygotic twins, out-of-frame TCR alpha sharing was systematically underestimated by recombination models, although the models agreed with sharing between unrelated individuals. Compared with coincidental sharing between unrelated individuals, out-of-frame TCR alpha sequences shared between twins had an excess of sequences with low generation probability. Conclusions relied on cross-sectional statistical analysis, since the same donors could not be followed over many years. Excess twin sharing in beta out-of-frame sequences was weaker because fewer shared sequences lowered the signal-to-noise ratio. Fewer insertions were carried by abundant cord blood beta clonotypes, a similar but weaker trend appeared in young adult naive repertoires, and no such trend appeared in memory repertoires.

The library was made by 5' RACE. The listed sequencing device is Illumina HiSeq 2000. A universal primer binding site was added through template switching, and the final cDNA carried a unique molecular identifier so that TCR cDNA molecules could be counted accurately. Specific primers in the conserved constant-segment region were used to synthesize first-strand cDNA for the TCR alpha and beta chains. Each cDNA library was double barcoded, with a SMART-Mk sample barcode plus Illumina barcodes, to control for contamination. Two successive PCR steps introduced TruSeq adapter sequences along with Illumina sample barcodes. Sequencing of the TCR alpha and beta cDNA libraries was done on the Illumina HiSeq platform using custom primers. In the paper's pipeline: MiGEC was used to process raw reads and extract unique molecular identifiers, and MiXCR was used to find CDR3 positions. For each individual, recombination models were inferred using an EM algorithm with the repgenHMM and IGoR tools. The tcR package in R was used for shared clonotype analysis, with sharing normalized by the product of cloneset sizes. Out-of-frame nonproductive sequences were analyzed to study raw recombination free of thymic and clonal selection effects. TCRdb redid the processing of the public reads, applying fastp at Q25 and MiXCR, and retained in-frame beta chains. Identical CDR3 protein sequences are pooled into one entry, listed with their most common genes and DNA. It is TCRdb's table, rather than the study itself, that gives the V and J calls and clone size. The sample profile shows some 1,700,000 distinct CDR3 sequences; about 30% of them were found once. The ten top clones hold about 0.27% of the sample.

From the cysteine through the phenylalanine, the CDR3 covers 16 amino acids. Here the CDR3 DNA is all that survives: 48 bases in frame from base 1. V is trimmed back by 3 bases and J by 0 bases, and the junction contains 7 bases that no gene match accounts for. From a lookup of the germline V gene (reference sequence), CDR1 and CDR2 are MNHNY and SVGAGI. The source of this sequence is a newborn girl in good health. The chain is assembled from TRBV6-6 and TRBJ2-7; a stretch of 8 junction bases matches TRBD2. Sequenced material: cord blood. The CDR3 region has the sequence CASSYLRLASSYEQYF. DNA sequence: TGTGCCAGCAGTTATCTTAGACTAGCGAGCTCCTACGAGCAGTACTTC.